This TCR beta chain was documented in a study of T cell changes during pregnancy in multiple sclerosis (dated by TCRdb to the late 2010s). About the study as a whole: Changes in the T cell repertoire over the course of pregnancy were examined in this study in women with multiple sclerosis.

Comment on this clone: Its antigen remains unidentified. Per-base qualities were not stored, and no clone one base away is much larger.

The library came from the immunoSEQ multiplex PCR assay. This is the immuneACCESS table as TCRdb keeps it, with only in-frame sequences that have V and J called. A part of the clones is gone; compared with another copy, unresolved V genes explain less than half, and the rest is unexplained. This sample has under 65,000 clones in its table, and approximately 90% of those were observed once. About 0.64% of the sample lies in the top ten. The clonotype was recovered from a female donor with multiple sclerosis, enrolled in a pregnancy study. The sequences come from CD4+ T cells from peripheral blood mononuclear cells, collected after pregnancy.

The nucleotide sequence is TGTGCCAGCAGTGAAGCGGGGGGGGTGGCGGAGAATTCACCCCTCCACTTT. It encodes CASSEAGGVAENSPLHF. The receptor chain draws on TRBV2 and TRBJ1-6; the D segment could be TRBD1, given 5 matching bases. For CDR1 and CDR2, the germline V gene lists SNHLY and FYNNEI. The CDR3 runs 17 residues from the cysteine to the phenylalanine. The sequence is cut down to CDR3 DNA, 51 bases in frame from base 1. Relative to germline, V is 0 bases shorter and J is 7 bases shorter, with 16 bases between their ends.